This T cell receptor (beta chain) came from a study of blood T cell repertoires in COVID-19. Study context: Material from acute and convalescent COVID-19 was sourced from the United States, Italy and Spain. PBMCs, B-cell-depleted T cells, or T cells provided the cDNA or gDNA that made up the material.

Authors' data handling: Scientists estimated how many nucleated cells there were by amplifying reference gene primers. The assay was immunoSEQ multiplex PCR, and TCRdb's table has in-frame clones only and misses some. D and trimming come from the DNA, and the V and J calls and clone size come from that table. Seen here are 110,000 or so clones, roughly nine tenths observed once, and the top ten hold approximately 8%. The specimen sequenced was peripheral blood. The origin of this receptor is a man between 65 and 79 years old who had recovered from COVID-19.

The DNA of the CDR3 is TGTGCCAGCAGTTACATTACCCGGGGGACTGAAGCTTTCTTT. This encodes CASSYITRGTEAFF. V is TRBV2 and J is TRBJ1-1; tentative D call: TRBD1 (5 bases). Deletions cut 5 bases from V and 5 bases from J, with 15 bases between. CDR3 size: 14 residues. Germline V gene sequence: CDR1 SNHLY, CDR2 FYNNEI.